This note documents a single TCR beta chain sequence. The antigen remains unidentified. Researchers built TCR beta libraries using quantitative 5'-RACE with molecular barcodes. One entry per CDR3 protein, called by TCRdb with MiXCR from the 5' RACE reads. The table has about 440,000 distinct CDR3 sequences, 17% seen once. The sample belongs to a study of CD8 T cells in ankylosing spondylitis. V lost 4 bases, J lost 0 bases, and 12 bases lay in between. CDR3 length equals 15 residues. CDR1 is KGHSH and CDR2 is LQKENI in the germline V gene. General study results and limits: Prior work had noted some motif variants in reactive arthritis blood and synovial fluid. Clones linked to the disease showed a CD8+ phenotype. They occurred at relatively low frequencies in peripheral blood. Characteristic, it appeared, of ankylosing spondylitis blood was a TCR beta motif of roughly eight highly homologous variants.

Sequenced: blood, either unsorted or a sorted T cell fraction (not recorded which). The chain links TRBV18 to TRBJ1-1; D remains unclear. The receptor was isolated from a male donor with ankylosing spondylitis. The CDR3 DNA is TGTGCCAGCTCACTTGGAGGCAGCATGAACACTGAAGCTTTCTTT. This gives the protein CASSLGGSMNTEAFF.